This paragraph covers one T cell receptor beta chain sequence. Its antigen is not identified. The V segment lost 3 bases and the J segment 4 bases; nucleotides outside the gene matches: 5. CDR1 is SGHVS and CDR2 is FQNEAQ in the germline V gene. The CDR3 consists of 15 residues. The entry originates in a study of cytomegalovirus exposure and HLA in healthy donors. General study results and limits: Researchers left out some V segments, among them TRBV6-2 and TRBV6-3, as indistinguishable. The Asian-associated ancestry cluster reportedly had fewer N-insertions than the roughly 720-donor mean in a later analysis.

A multiplex PCR was run with 60 Vbeta primers and 13 Jbeta primers. The data were produced by immunoSEQ multiplex PCR, yet TCRdb's version contains in-frame clones alone and is incomplete. The sample carries 140,000 or so clones, over 65% recorded once. The chain combines TRBV7-8 with TRBJ2-7; 11 bases line up with TRBD2. Sequenced: PBMCs. The clonotype was recovered from a woman aged 30 to 39 in good health and CMV-seronegative. The DNA for the CDR3 is TGTGCCAGCAGCTTCACAACTAGCGGGAGATACGAGCAGTACTTC. Amino acid sequence: CASSFTTSGRYEQYF. Supplemented by reference TRBV7-8 and TRBJ2-7, the full variable domain reads GAGVSQSPRYKVAKRGQDVALRCDPISGHVSLFWYQQALGQGPEFLTYFQNEAQLDKSGLPSDRFFAERPEGSVSTLKIQRTQQEDSAVYLCASSFTTSGRYEQYFGPGTRLTVT.